Detailed here is one TCR beta chain. In the original processing: Counts of TCRs in each sample centred on a median of around 92,000 and extended from roughly 23,000 to 700,000. TCRdb re-called the RACE reads through MiXCR, storing one row per CDR3 protein. The V and J calls here are based on TCRdb, not the publication. The sample has 100,000 to 150,000 distinct CDR3 sequences, approximately 8.3% seen once; the top ten hold around 2%. The sample belongs to a study of human T cells and chemical hapten exposure. Germline loops: CDR1 SEHNR, CDR2 FQNEAQ (reference sequence). This CDR3 has 15 amino acids. Trimming took 5 bases from V and 0 from J, leaving 13 bases between them. Time point reported: healthy volunteer bleed at 2 weeks. Total RNA came from unfractionated whole blood.

The sample was whole blood. The V gene is TRBV7-9, the J gene TRBJ1-1; D unclear. The source is a male donor in good health. Some clones in this sample may be carry-over from other donors' samples. CDR3 in amino acids: CASSPQTKMNTEAFF. CDR3 coding DNA: TGTGCCAGCAGCCCCCAGACAAAAATGAACACTGAAGCTTTCTTT.